This is a list of T cell receptor beta chains from one sample in a study of chemoradiotherapy in HPV16-positive cancers. Here immunoSEQ multiplex PCR was the method, and the copy in TCRdb shows in-frame clones only, minus some. The table includes roughly 20,000 clones, 80% to 95% detected once. Sequenced material: blood, taken from a patient who underwent chemoradiotherapy. Receptors were obtained from a human donor with HPV-associated anogenital cancer. The CDR3 runs from the conserved cysteine through the conserved F or W. D genes are given only for firm matches. The size field is filled for only some rows; it gives once, few, many or a size class.

j_call | v_call | d_call | clone_size | cdr3_aa | cdr3_nt
TRBJ1-1 | TRBV5-4 | NA | NA | CASSRRLKAEAFF | TGTGCCAGCAGCCGGCGCCTCAAAGCTGAAGCTTTCTTT
TRBJ1-1 | TRBV7-2 | NA | NA | CASSFTRNTEAFF | TGTGCCAGCAGCTTCACCAGGAACACTGAAGCTTTCTTT
TRBJ1-2 | TRBV19 | NA | NA | CASSLTGDYGYTF | TGTGCCAGTAGTCTAACAGGTGACTATGGCTACACCTTC
TRBJ2-3 | TRBV9 | NA | NA | CASSVLRTDTQYF | TGTGCCAGCAGCGTGCTGAGGACAGATACGCAGTATTTT
TRBJ2-1 | TRBV9 | TRBD2 | NA | CASSDGGGNEQFF | TGTGCCAGCAGCGACGGGGGGGGAAATGAGCAGTTCTTC
TRBJ2-2 | TRBV7-2 | NA | NA | CASSLTIGSVTGELFF | TGTGCCAGCAGCTTAACGATAGGGTCGGTCACCGGGGAGCTGTTTTTT
TRBJ2-7 | TRBV19 | TRBD1 | NA | CASSTGTGGTYEQYF | TGTGCCAGTAGTACCGGGACAGGGGGCACTTACGAGCAGTACTTC
TRBJ2-5 | TRBV7-8 | NA | NA | CASSSKETQYF | TGTGCCAGCAGTTCTAAAGAGACCCAGTACTTC
TRBJ2-2 | TRBV15 | TRBD1 | NA | CATSRGQGSGELFF | TGTGCCACCAGCAGAGGACAGGGGTCCGGGGAGCTGTTTTTT
TRBJ2-7 | TRBV4-2 | TRBD2 | NA | CASSPVSPSGRYYEQYF | TGTGCCAGCAGCCCGGTGAGCCCTAGCGGGAGGTACTACGAGCAGTACTTC
TRBJ1-2 | TRBV6-5 | NA | NA | CASSQDWNYGYTF | TGTGCCAGCAGTCAGGACTGGAACTATGGCTACACCTTC
TRBJ2-2 | TRBV7-9 | NA | NA | CASSLVGLHTGELFF | TGTGCCAGCAGCTTAGTGGGACTCCACACCGGGGAGCTGTTTTTT
TRBJ2-1 | TRBV9 | TRBD2 | NA | CASSGFSGGASNEQFF | TGTGCCAGCAGCGGCTTTAGCGGGGGGGCCAGTAATGAGCAGTTCTTC
TRBJ1-2 | TRBV5-1 | NA | NA | CASSLDQGDYGYTF | TGCGCCAGCAGCTTGGATCAGGGTGACTATGGCTACACCTTC
TRBJ2-1 | TRBV11-1 | TRBD2 | NA | CASSRWVAGSNEQFF | TGTGCCAGCAGCAGATGGGTAGCGGGATCCAATGAGCAGTTCTTC
TRBJ2-5 | TRBV28 | TRBD1 | NA | CASRTGGRETQYF | TGTGCCAGCAGAACAGGGGGCAGAGAGACCCAGTACTTC
TRBJ2-7 | TRBV28 | NA | NA | CASGGDLIGEQYF | TGTGCCAGCGGCGGGGACTTGATCGGCGAGCAGTACTTC
TRBJ2-7 | TRBV5-4 | TRBD2 | NA | CASSLGGAGGLSYEQYF | TGTGCCAGCAGCTTGGGTGGAGCGGGGGGGCTATCCTACGAGCAGTACTTC
TRBJ1-3 | TRBV19 | TRBD1 | NA | CASKQDRDLGNTIYF | TGTGCCAGCAAGCAGGACAGGGACCTCGGAAACACCATATATTTT
TRBJ2-2 | TRBV4-1 | TRBD1 | NA | CASSQVPLLRGLPGELFF | TGCGCCAGCAGCCAAGTCCCCTTACTCAGGGGGCTTCCCGGGGAGCTGTTTTTT
TRBJ1-1 | TRBV7-9 | NA | NA | CASSLEGKPAFF | TGTGCCAGCAGCTTAGAGGGGAAACCAGCTTTCTTT
TRBJ1-6 | TRBV5-6 | NA | few | CASSLGGNSPLHF | TGTGCCAGCAGCTTGGGAGGTAATTCACCCCTCCACTTT
TRBJ2-5 | TRBV27 | NA | once | CASSSTEYQETQYF | TGTGCCAGCAGTTCGACAGAGTACCAAGAGACCCAGTACTTC
TRBJ2-2 | TRBV4-1 | NA | NA | CASSPPGSPGGELFF | TGCGCCAGCAGCCCACCCGGATCTCCGGGAGGGGAGCTGTTTTTT
TRBJ1-1 | TRBV2 | NA | NA | CASRAQVNTEAFF | TGTGCCAGCAGGGCACAGGTGAACACTGAAGCTTTCTTT